The 32 T cell receptor beta chains given below trace back to one sample, sequenced in a study of technical replicates of blood from several donors. The assay was immunoSEQ multiplex PCR, and TCRdb's table has in-frame clones only and misses some. This repertoire shows 64,000 or so clones, 86% found once; its top ten account for around 5.5%. The sample comprised PBMCs. The receptors were sampled from a human donor in good health. Some clones in this sample may be carry-over from other donors' samples.

This rearrangement joins TRBV7-9 to TRBJ2-3; TRBD2 matches 11 bases. CDR3 size: 17 residues. Germline CDR1 and CDR2: SEHNR and FQNEAQ (reference sequence). Losses at the gene ends were 2 bases for V and 4 bases for J; bases not matched to a gene: 8. CDR3 in DNA: TGTGCCAGCAGCTTAAACCGGCTAGCGGGAGGTTCAGATACGCAGTATTTT. Its protein product is CASSLNRLAGGSDTQYF.

This rearrangement joins TRBV2 to TRBJ2-5; 7 bases are shared with TRBD1. CDR1 and CDR2 from the germline V gene are SNHLY and FYNNEI. Unmatched junction bases numbered 6, after V lost 9 bases and J lost 2 bases. The CDR3 covers 13 residues. The CDR3 sequence is CASRGQPQETQYF. CDR3 sequence (DNA): TGTGCCAGTAGGGGACAGCCGCAAGAGACCCAGTACTTC.

This clone was picked up many times. V usage is TRBV11-3 and J usage is TRBJ2-1, with D unresolved. Germline V lookup: CDR1 SGHNT, CDR2 YENEEA. V gave up 5 bases and J gave up 7 bases, with 24 bases separating them. This CDR3 is built from 17 residues. The CDR3: CASSLSRFGTPGNEQFF. The CDR3 DNA reads TGTGCCAGCAGCCTCAGTCGGTTCGGCACCCCCGGGAATGAGCAGTTCTTC.

V is TRBV9 and J is TRBJ2-2; tentatively, D is TRBD2 (6 bases). CDR3 size: 14 residues. The V gene's germline CDR1 is SGDLS and CDR2 YYNGEE. Trimming removed 4 bases from V and 8 bases from J, with 15 bases in between. CDR3 residues: CASSISGTSGELFF. The DNA for the CDR3 is TGTGCCAGCAGCATTAGCGGAACTTCTGGGGAGCTGTTTTTT.

The chain couples TRBV27 to TRBJ2-7; D is undetermined. The CDR3 contains 13 residues. Trimming pared 7 bases from V and 3 bases from J, leaving 13 bases between. CDR1 MNHEY and CDR2 SMNVEV come from the germline V gene (reference sequence). The chain's CDR3 is CASKGSGVYEQYF. DNA for the CDR3: TGTGCCAGCAAAGGTAGTGGAGTCTACGAGCAGTACTTC.

The count of this clone is one. The CDR3 coding sequence is TGTGCCAGCAGCTACAGAAAAACTAATGAAAAACTGTTTTTT. Protein: CASSYRKTNEKLFF. The chain has TRBV7-9 and TRBJ1-4; D remains unclear. Trimming took 4 bases from V and 1 from J, leaving 7 bases between them. The length of the CDR3 is 14 residues. The germline V gene has CDR1 SEHNR and CDR2 FQNEAQ (reference sequence).

The rearrangement joins TRBV10-3 to TRBJ2-3; 8 bases match TRBD1. Trimming took 0 bases from V and 3 from J; bases not matched to a gene: 14. CDR3 size: 19 residues. Germline CDR1 reads ENHRY; CDR2 reads SYGVKD. The CDR3 DNA follows: TGTGCCATCAGTGAGTCTTTGACAGGGGCCATCGGCGGGACAGATACGCAGTATTTT. This gives the protein CAISESLTGAIGGTDTQYF.

This chain joins TRBV5-1 and TRBJ2-2, with a tentative D call TRBD2 (6 bases). Deletions cut 6 bases from V and 5 bases from J, with 11 bases between. The germline gives CDR1 SGHRS, CDR2 YFSETQ. CDR3 length: 13 residues. CDR3: CASTPGGTGELFF. The CDR3 nucleotides are TGCGCCAGCACCCCTGGGGGGACCGGGGAGCTGTTTTTT.

The J gene is TRBJ2-7, the V gene TRBV18; D unclear. The CDR3 is 12 residues long. CDR1 and CDR2 from the germline V gene are KGHSH and LQKENI. V lost 3 bases and J 5 bases, leaving 8 bases between the germline ends. In DNA form, the CDR3 reads TGTGCCAGCTCACCGTCTAGAGACGAGCAGTACTTC. Translated: CASSPSRDEQYF.

The chain is built from TRBV19 and TRBJ1-5; D is uncertain. The ends were cut back, 3 bases at V and 4 bases at J, with 13 bases in the middle. The CDR3 sequence is 15 residues long. Germline lookup yields CDR1 LNHDA and CDR2 SQIVND (reference sequence). CDR3 coding DNA: TGTGCCAGTAGTATGACGGGGTTTTGGAATCAGCCCCAGCATTTT. Protein product: CASSMTGFWNQPQHF. Supplemented by reference TRBV19 and TRBJ1-5, the full variable domain reads DGGITQSPKYLFRKEGQNVTLSCEQNLNHDAMYWYRQDPGQGLRLIYYSQIVNDFQKGDIAEGYSVSREKKESFPLTVTSAQKNPTAFYLCASSMTGFWNQPQHFGDGTRLSIL.

This clone is a singleton in its sample. The chain is built from TRBV6-6 and TRBJ1-2; D is uncertain. V lost 6 bases, J lost 3 bases, and 8 bases lay in between. Germline V gives CDR1 MNHNY, CDR2 SVGAGI (reference sequence). The CDR3 contains 12 residues. Here the CDR3 reads CASRRSDYGYTF. In DNA form, the CDR3 reads TGTGCCAGCAGGCGCTCTGACTATGGCTACACCTTC.

The chain has TRBV29-1 and TRBJ2-3; the match to TRBD2 covers 10 bases. V lost 6 bases and J lost 2; bases outside the gene matches: 5. This CDR3 is 14 amino acids long. Looked up from germline, CDR1 is SQVTM and CDR2 is ANQGSEA. This CDR3 reads CSVSSGSNTDTQYF. CDR3 coding DNA: TGCAGCGTATCTAGCGGGAGTAACACAGATACGCAGTATTTT.

The rearrangement links TRBV30 to TRBJ2-7; 13 bases are shared with TRBD2. The CDR3 covers 14 residues. With 4 bases clipped from V and 4 bases from J, the junction kept 4 bases outside the gene matches. CDR1 and CDR2 from the germline V gene are GTSNPN and SVGIG (reference sequence). CDR3 nucleotides: TGTGCCTGGACCCGGACTAGCGGGAGATACGAGCAGTACTTC. Translation gives CAWTRTSGRYEQYF.

This chain joins TRBV19 and TRBJ2-3; 7 bases map to TRBD1. The ends lost 3 bases at V and 2 bases at J; junction bases unmatched: 2. The CDR3 covers 14 residues. The V gene's germline CDR1 is LNHDA and CDR2 SQIVND (reference sequence). CDR3 sequence (DNA): TGTGCCAGTAGTATGACAGGGATCACAGATACGCAGTATTTT. Translated, it gives CASSMTGITDTQYF.

In nucleotides, the CDR3 is TGTGCCAGCCGTATTGACAGGAACACTGAAGCTTTCTTT. Translating it yields CASRIDRNTEAFF. The chain couples TRBV6-6 to TRBJ1-1; a possible D gene is TRBD1 (5 bases). Germline-derived CDR1 and CDR2 are MNHNY and SVGAGI (reference sequence). This CDR3 has 13 amino acids. Trimming left V 8 bases short and J 1 base short, with 11 bases between.

This chain links TRBV5-1 with TRBJ2-7, with 8 bases aligning to TRBD2. V lost 3 bases to trimming and J lost 0 bases; unmatched junction nucleotides: 8. This CDR3 has 16 amino acids. Germline CDR1 is SGHRS and CDR2 is YFSETQ. As DNA, the CDR3 is TGCGCCAGCAGCTCAAGTATAGCGGGGCCCTCCTACGAGCAGTACTTC. It encodes CASSSSIAGPSYEQYF.

The CDR3 nucleotides are TGTGCCAGCAGCGCCGGGACAGGGGTAGAGACCCAGTACTTC. Translation: CASSAGTGVETQYF. J is TRBJ2-5 and V is TRBV27; 10 bases are a match to TRBD1. This CDR3 has 14 residues. Germline assignment: CDR1 MNHEY and CDR2 SMNVEV (reference sequence). After removal of 6 bases from V and 4 bases from J, the junction contained 5 bases not matched to a gene.

This clone was recorded only once. This chain links TRBV7-8 with TRBJ2-1, with D unresolved. V was clipped by 5 bases and J by 5 bases, with 10 bases between them. CDR1 SGHVS and CDR2 FQNEAQ come from the germline V gene. The CDR3 length is 13 residues. The DNA of the CDR3 is TGTGCCAGCAGCCGCGAGGTCCACAATGAGCAGTTCTTC. Protein: CASSREVHNEQFF.

This clone appeared a few times. J is TRBJ1-1 and V is TRBV19; no clear D gene. The CDR3 totals 15 residues. V gave up 1 base and J gave up 9 bases, with 18 bases separating them. CDR1 and CDR2 from the germline V gene are LNHDA and SQIVND (reference sequence). CDR3 amino acids: CASSIARALGMKAFF. The CDR3 DNA reads TGTGCCAGTAGTATAGCACGGGCCCTCGGGATGAAAGCTTTCTTT.

V is TRBV15 and J is TRBJ2-4; 13 positions match TRBD2. The CDR3 spans 18 residues. Unmatched junction bases numbered 9, after V lost 0 bases and J lost 7 bases. Germline CDR1 reads LNHNV; CDR2 reads YYDKDF (reference sequence). Here the CDR3 DNA reads TGTGCCACCAGCAGAGAGACTAGCGGGGGGCCCTTGTTGAACATTCAGTACTTC. Translated: CATSRETSGGPLLNIQYF.

This sequence joins TRBV7-9 and TRBJ1-4; possible D gene TRBD1, 5 bases. CDR1 is SEHNR, CDR2 FQNEAQ, per germline (reference sequence). Deletions cut 8 bases from V and 15 bases from J, with 25 bases between. CDR3 length: 14 amino acids. CDR3 bases: TGTGCCAGCGGGTCGACGCCCAGGGCGGGAAGGTTGTTTTTT. Translation gives CASGSTPRAGRLFF.

The chain links TRBV6-1 to TRBJ2-1; the D gene is possibly TRBD2 (6 bases). Germline CDR1 and CDR2: MNHNS and SASEGT. The CDR3 extends over 14 amino acids. The V end lost 5 bases, the J end lost 10 bases, and 18 bases lay between the germline ends. The chain's CDR3 is CASSTSGEAGEQFF. DNA of the CDR3: TGTGCCAGCAGTACCTCCGGGGAGGCTGGGGAGCAGTTCTTC.

The V gene is TRBV5-6, the J gene TRBJ2-1, with 9 nucleotides matching TRBD1. There are 17 residues in the CDR3. The germline gives CDR1 SGHDT, CDR2 YYEEEE. J gave up 1 base and V 0 bases, and 5 bases lay outside the gene matches. This CDR3 is CASSLVPGTGSYNEQFF. The CDR3 nucleotides read TGTGCCAGCAGCTTGGTACCCGGGACAGGGTCCTACAATGAGCAGTTCTTC.

The chain combines TRBV11-2 with TRBJ2-5; 12 bases are a match to TRBD2. The CDR3 is made up of 16 amino acids. Unmatched junction bases numbered 8, after V lost 4 bases and J lost 5 bases. Germline assignment: CDR1 SGHAT and CDR2 FQNNGV. Here the CDR3 reads CASSSPLAGGWETQYF. The CDR3 bases are TGTGCCAGCAGCTCCCCACTAGCGGGGGGTTGGGAGACCCAGTACTTC.

The J gene is TRBJ2-3, the V gene TRBV7-9, with D possibly being TRBD2 (6 bases). The CDR3 runs 15 residues. Germline-derived CDR1 and CDR2 are SEHNR and FQNEAQ (reference sequence). Trimming cost V 0 bases and J 6 bases, with 13 bases left between them. The CDR3 sequence is CASSLAVAVVDTQYF. CDR3 in DNA: TGTGCCAGCAGCTTAGCGGTAGCGGTGGTGGATACGCAGTATTTT.

This sequence joins TRBV5-8 and TRBJ1-5, with 8 bases fitting TRBD1. This CDR3 has 14 amino acids. Germline V gene lookup returns CDR1 SGHTS and CDR2 YDEGEE. The junction had 4 bases not matched to a gene; V was cut back by 3 bases and J by 5 bases. The DNA for the CDR3 is TGTGCCAGCAGCTGGACAGGGATTGATCAGCCCCAGCATTTT. The encoded protein is CASSWTGIDQPQHF.

The rearrangement links TRBV5-5 to TRBJ2-1; 8 nucleotides match TRBD2. The germline V gene has CDR1 SGHKS and CDR2 YYEKEE (reference sequence). V was pared by 0 bases and J by 8 bases, with 4 bases of the junction left unmatched. The CDR3 sequence is 14 residues long. The CDR3 bases are TGTGCCAGCAGCTTGGAGGGACTAGGTGATGAGCAGTTCTTC. Translation gives CASSLEGLGDEQFF. Using reference TRBV5-5 and TRBJ2-1 for the parts outside the CDR3, the full variable domain is DAGVTQSPTHLIKTRGQQVTLRCSPISGHKSVSWYQQVLGQGPQFIFQYYEKEERGRGNFPDRFSARQFPNYSSELNVNALLLGDSALYLCASSLEGLGDEQFFGPGTRLTVL.

V gene TRBV7-9 combines with J gene TRBJ1-1; D is undetermined. This CDR3 is built from 13 residues. The V end was cut by 5 bases, the J end by 7 bases, with 14 bases between. CDR1 SEHNR and CDR2 FQNEAQ come from the germline V gene (reference sequence). CDR3 nucleotides: TGTGCCAGCAGCCCCACAGCGAGCGGTGAAGCTTTCTTT. Translating gives CASSPTASGEAFF.

A single count supports this clone. This chain joins TRBV5-1 and TRBJ2-7; perhaps TRBD2 as D (6 bases). CDR1 is SGHRS, CDR2 YFSETQ, per germline. Trimming stripped 5 bases from V and 4 bases from J, with 13 bases between. There are 13 residues in the CDR3. The CDR3 protein is CASRPGTEYEQYF. In DNA, the CDR3 is TGCGCCAGCAGGCCAGGGACTGAATACGAGCAGTACTTC.

This chain connects TRBV30 to TRBJ2-7; 8 bases match TRBD1. The V and J ends lost 3 bases and 3 bases, in that order; junction bases with no gene match: 7. The CDR3 length is 14 residues. Germline V CDR1 and CDR2: GTSNPN, SVGIG (reference sequence). In DNA form, the CDR3 reads TGTGCCTGGAGACTATTGGACAGGGACTACGAGCAGTACTTC. It translates to CAWRLLDRDYEQYF.

The chain recombines TRBV29-1 with TRBJ1-4; 8 positions agree with TRBD1. J gave up 0 bases and V 6 bases, and 21 bases lay outside the gene matches. Germline-derived CDR1 and CDR2 are SQVTM and ANQGSEA. The length of the CDR3 is 20 residues. In nucleotides, the CDR3 is TGCAGCGTCAGATGTCCCCGACGACAGGGGAGTATGCCAACTAATGAAAAACTGTTTTTT. Its protein product is CSVRCPRRQGSMPTNEKLFF.

This sequence joins TRBV19 and TRBJ2-1, with D possibly matching TRBD1 (6 bases). This CDR3 is 13 amino acids long. V was shortened by 5 bases and J by 4 bases, with 9 bases between the two germline ends. Germline CDR1 and CDR2: LNHDA and SQIVND (reference sequence). This CDR3 is CASSRQGYNEQFF. CDR3 DNA sequence: TGTGCCAGTAGTCGTCAGGGGTACAATGAGCAGTTCTTC.